This T cell receptor (beta chain) was recorded in a study of blood T cells in healthy people across ages. Together with a sample-barcoded 5' primer, a J-beta primer mix was included in a second PCR lasting roughly 6 to 12 cycles. TCRdb reanalysed the 5' RACE reads using MiXCR and keeps one entry per CDR3 protein. The table records approximately 1.5 million distinct CDR3 sequences, about 31% of them present only once. This clonotype was detected only a few times. The sequenced sample was blood. The TCR originated in a woman aged 25 to 45 in good health.

This CDR3 is CASSQGLGLQETQYF. CDR3 in DNA: TGTGCCAGCAGCCAAGGACTGGGACTCCAAGAGACCCAGTACTTC. This sequence joins TRBV14 and TRBJ2-5; the D gene is possibly TRBD2 (6 bases). Germline V CDR1 and CDR2: SGHDN, FVKESK. The V gene lost 1 base and the J gene lost 1 base, with 10 bases spanning the gap. The length of the CDR3 is 15 residues.